What follows are 21 T cell receptor beta chains derived from one specimen sequenced in a study of tumor-infiltrating lymphocytes in primary liver carcinoma. Constant-region priming of roughly 500 ng total RNA yielded TCR beta cDNA. Slightly modified ARM-PCR, run as three nested multiplex PCR rounds, produced the TCR beta libraries. In the first two PCR rounds, TRBV1-TRBV30 forward primers were paired with a C-beta reverse primer, and each round lasted roughly 9 cycles. Using its own MiXCR run on the multiplex PCR reads, TCRdb lists one record per CDR3 protein. The sample holds 20,000 to 30,000 distinct CDR3 sequences; around three quarters are singletons and the top ten take approximately 46%. Extraction of RNA together with DNA used roughly 20-33 mg of unsorted bulk tissue. Sequenced sample: liver tumor tissue from sampling region 3. The subset is: tumor region T3, left-lateral pole. The receptor set was obtained from a man between 40 and 49 years old with primary liver carcinoma and hepatitis B virus infection.

The count of this clonotype is one. This chain links TRBV3-1 with TRBJ1-5; possible D gene TRBD1, 5 bases. This CDR3 has 18 amino acids. Trimming removed 1 base from V and 7 bases from J, with 23 bases in between. In germline, CDR1 is LGHDT, CDR2 YNNKEL (reference sequence). The DNA for the CDR3 is TGTGCCAGCAGCCAAGGCCCCCCCGGGGCAATGATGGGACAGCCCCAGCATTTT. Translating gives CASSQGPPGAMMGQPQHF.

In regard to this clonotype: The CDR3 does not close with the conserved phenylalanine or tryptophan, likely indicating a read error. V is TRBV10-2 and J is TRBJ2-7, with D unresolved. Germline values: CDR1 WSHSY, CDR2 SAAADI. There are 14 residues in the CDR3. CDR3 sequence reads: CASTEPHRTYEQYS. DNA for the CDR3: TGCGCCAGCACTGAGCCTCACCGAACCTACGAGCAGTACTCC.

The rearrangement links TRBV7-8 to TRBJ2-2, with D possibly TRBD2 on 5 matching bases. Trimming cost V 8 bases and J 1 base, with 17 bases left between them. This CDR3 is built from 16 residues. CDR1 SGHVS and CDR2 FQNEAQ come from the germline V gene. The CDR3 nucleotides read TGTGCCAGCGGTAGAATCCGAGCGGAGAACACCGGGGAGCTGTTTTTT. Its translation is CASGRIRAENTGELFF.

Comment on this clonotype: Without the conserved terminal phenylalanine or tryptophan, this CDR3 likely stems from a read error. This sequence joins TRBV6-2 or TRBV6-3 and TRBJ2-7; either TRBD1 or TRBD2 may fit D (5 bases each). Trimming pared 7 bases from V and 3 bases from J, leaving 16 bases between. Germline V gives CDR1 MNHEY, CDR2 SVGEGT. This CDR3 is 14 amino acids long. This chain's CDR3 is CASNSPGRGYEQYL. The CDR3, as DNA: TGTGCCAGCAATTCACCGGGACGGGGCTACGAGCAGTACTTA.

The chain recombines TRBV13 with TRBJ2-7, with D possibly TRBD2 on 5 matching bases. V was pared by 5 bases and J by 2 bases, with 22 bases between. This CDR3 is built from 17 residues. The V gene's germline CDR1 is PRHDT and CDR2 FYEKMQ (reference sequence). This chain's CDR3 is CASSLQHSERTAYEQYF. The DNA for the CDR3 is TGTGCCAGCAGCCTACAACATAGCGAGAGGACGGCCTACGAGCAGTACTTC.

J is TRBJ2-1 and V is TRBV5-1; TRBD2 matches at 7 bases. The CDR3 contains 18 residues. Germline V gene lookup returns CDR1 SGHRS and CDR2 YFSETQ. Trimming cost V 5 bases and J 5 bases; bases outside gene matches: 19. Here the CDR3 reads CASSSTGLVRAVNNEQFF. CDR3 nucleotide sequence: TGCGCCAGCAGTTCTACCGGACTAGTGAGAGCGGTGAACAATGAGCAGTTCTTC. The full variable domain, rest sourced from reference TRBV5-1 and TRBJ2-1, is KAGVTQTPRYLIKTRGQQVTLSCSPISGHRSVSWYQQTPGQGLQFLFEYFSETQRNKGNFPGRFSGRQFSNSRSEMNVSTLELGDSALYLCASSSTGLVRAVNNEQFFGPGTRLTVL.

In regard to this clonotype: Mismatch with germline at one junction end may stem from a read error. The genes are TRBV28 and TRBJ2-2; 8 bases line up with TRBD1. Germline V CDR1 and CDR2: MDHEN, SYDVKM. The CDR3 loop spans 15 amino acids. The CDR3 region has the DNA TGTGCCAGCAGCCCTCCAGACAGGGGCACCGGGGAGCTGTTCTTT. Residues: CASSPPDRGTGELFF.

This rearrangement joins TRBV4-1 to TRBJ2-7; the D is unclear. The CDR3 has 17 residues. V lost 8 bases to trimming and J lost 0 bases, with 23 bases between them. Germline loops: CDR1 MGHRA, CDR2 YSYEKL. CDR3 in DNA: TGCGCCAGCGGCCCATACCCAGAGACTCGGAGCTCCTACGAGCAGTACTTC. This codes for CASGPYPETRSSYEQYF.

A remark on this clonotype: The junction departs from germline at one end; a sequencing error may be responsible. The rearrangement uses TRBV5-5 and TRBJ2-1; no clear D gene. Germline CDR1 and CDR2: SGHKS and YYEKEE (reference sequence). This CDR3 has 15 amino acids. In nucleotides, the CDR3 is TGTGTCAGTAGCTTGGTTCCCGGACGGTACAATGAACAGTTCTTC. Protein: CVSSLVPGRYNEQFF.

With regard to this clonotype: This likely comes from a read error, as the CDR3 has no conserved phenylalanine or tryptophan at its end. The chain has TRBV29-1 and TRBJ2-1; D is perhaps TRBD2 (5 bases). Looked up from germline, CDR1 is SQVTM and CDR2 is ANQGSEA. The CDR3 sequence is 15 residues long. The CDR3 loop is CCVEGLVEAPNEQFL. The CDR3 region has the DNA TGCTGCGTCGAGGGTCTGGTGGAAGCTCCCAATGAGCAGTTCCTC.

Of note for this clonotype: One junction end disagrees with the germline gene, perhaps due to a read error. V usage is TRBV4-2 and J usage is TRBJ2-5; TRBD2 matches at 10 bases. The V gene's germline CDR1 is LGHNA and CDR2 YNFKEQ. The CDR3 length is 19 residues. CDR3 residues: CASCQDSFSGRFSSETQYF. DNA of the CDR3: TGTGCCAGCTGCCAGGATTCTTTTAGCGGGAGGTTTAGTTCGGAGACCCAGTACTTC.

This rearrangement joins TRBV4-2 to TRBJ2-2; TRBD1 matches at 8 bases. The CDR3 sequence is 18 residues long. CDR1 is LGHNA, CDR2 YNFKEQ, per germline. CDR3 in amino acids: CPGSQILVTGDSPGELFF. In DNA form, the CDR3 reads TGTCCCGGCAGCCAAATACTTGTGACAGGGGATTCCCCCGGGGAGCTGTTTTTT.

Comment on this clonotype: The junction does not match germline at one end; this may be a read error. The rearrangement uses TRBV4-1 and TRBJ1-3, with D perhaps matching TRBD1 (5 bases). The CDR3 consists of 14 residues. CDR1 and CDR2 from the germline V gene are MGHRA and YSYEKL. CDR3 nucleotide sequence: TGCGCAAGCAGCCAATCCTCCTCAGGACACACCTTATATTTT. Translated, it gives CASSQSSSGHTLYF.

As to this clonotype: A read error may produce the germline difference seen at one junction end. The chain joins TRBV24-1 to TRBJ2-7; D remains ambiguous. The CDR3 runs 13 residues. Per germline, CDR1 KGHDR and CDR2 SFDVKD. CDR3 sequence reads: CATCGGSSYVQYF. The CDR3 DNA reads TGTGCCACCTGTGGCGGTAGCTCCTACGTGCAGTACTTC.

A word on this clonotype: A read error may produce the germline difference seen at one junction end. This chain uses TRBV10-1 with TRBJ2-1; 7 positions agree with TRBD1. The CDR3 consists of 15 residues. Germline assignment: CDR1 WNHNN and CDR2 SYGVQD (reference sequence). In DNA form, the CDR3 reads TGCGCCAGCAGTCCCGGGACAGCGGATTACAATGAGCAGTCCTTC. Its protein product is CASSPGTADYNEQSF.

The table lists this clonotype with a count of one. The junction does not match germline at one end; this may be a read error. This chain links TRBV11-2 with TRBJ2-1; no definite D call. The CDR3 covers 14 residues. Germline assignment: CDR1 SGHAT and CDR2 FQNNGV. The CDR3: CASSLYRLLSEHFF. The CDR3 bases are TGCGCCAGCAGCTTATACCGGCTACTTAGTGAGCACTTCTTC.

With respect to this clonotype: One junction end does not reproduce the germline sequence, and a read error may be involved. V usage is TRBV11-2 and J usage is TRBJ2-3, with D possibly TRBD2 on 6 matching bases. CDR1 is SGHAT and CDR2 is FQNNGV in the germline V gene. This CDR3 is built from 16 residues. This CDR3 reads CASSARGAISTGTQNF. The CDR3 nucleotides read TGTGCCAGCAGCGCACGCGGGGCTATTAGCACAGGTACGCAGAATTTT. Full variable domain (remainder filled in from reference TRBV11-2 and TRBJ2-3): EAGVAQSPRYKIIEKRQSVAFWCNPISGHATLYWYQQILGQGPKLLIQFQNNGVVDDSQLPKDRFSAERLKGVDSTLKIQPAKLEDSAVYLCASSARGAISTGTQNFGPGTRLTVL.

As to this clonotype: One junction end disagrees with the germline gene, perhaps due to a read error. This chain connects TRBV4-1 to TRBJ1-2; D gene unclear. The CDR3 sequence is 14 residues long. Germline CDR1 reads MGHRA; CDR2 reads YSYEKL. The CDR3 DNA reads as TGCGCCAGCAGTCAAGGGAATAGGAACTATGGCTACATCTTC. It translates to CASSQGNRNYGYIF.

This chain joins TRBV10-3 and TRBJ2-6, with D possibly matching TRBD2 (6 bases). This CDR3 has 14 amino acids. V lost 10 bases and J 2 bases, leaving 12 bases between the germline ends. CDR1 and CDR2 from the germline V gene are ENHRY and SYGVKD. CDR3 loop: CATWGEAGANVLTF. The CDR3 DNA reads as TGTGCCACTTGGGGGGAAGCTGGGGCCAACGTCCTGACTTTC.

The chain combines TRBV11-2 with TRBJ2-7; D possibly corresponds to TRBD1 (6 bases). This CDR3 has 14 residues. Trimming cost V 11 bases and J 5 bases, with 22 bases left between them. The V gene's germline CDR1 is SGHAT and CDR2 FQNNGV. The CDR3 coding sequence is TGTGCCGGCACCTTTACATTCACAGGGAACGAGCAGTACTTC. Its protein product is CAGTFTFTGNEQYF.

In this sample, this clonotype is large. This sequence joins TRBV11-2 and TRBJ2-3; D unclear. In germline, CDR1 is SGHAT, CDR2 FQNNGV. V was cut by 0 bases and J by 6 bases, with 10 bases left in between. The CDR3 has 14 amino acids. This CDR3 reads CASSLELYTDTQYF. In nucleotides, the CDR3 is TGTGCCAGCAGCTTAGAACTTTACACCGATACGCAGTATTTT.